This TCR beta chain appears in the sequencing data of a study of blood T cells in healthy people across ages. The sample holds a few counts of this clonotype. V was clipped by 2 bases and J by 3 bases; unmatched bases: 8. This CDR3 region has 16 residues. CDR1 and CDR2 from the germline V gene are SEHNR and FQNEAQ (reference sequence). The use of a sample-barcoded 5' primer and a J-beta primer mix characterized a second PCR of about 7 to 12 cycles. TCRdb used MiXCR to reprocess the 5' RACE reads, holding one entry per CDR3 protein. Among hundreds of thousands of distinct CDR3 sequences listed, around 45% were seen once.

Sequences were obtained from blood. The origin of this receptor is a woman aged 55 to 70 in good health. V usage is TRBV7-9 and J usage is TRBJ1-2, with 8 bases that match TRBD1. Here the CDR3 DNA reads TGTGCCAGCAGCTTATTCCCCCAGGGGGCTGACTATGGCTACACCTTC. This codes for CASSLFPQGADYGYTF.